This T cell receptor (beta chain) was profiled in a study of CD8 T cells in ankylosing spondylitis. MiXCR was run by TCRdb on the 5' RACE reads, yielding one entry per CDR3 protein. In the table there are about 300,000 distinct CDR3 sequences, around 20% of which are singletons. Per the germline V gene, CDR1 is SGHRS and CDR2 is YFSETQ. V trimming: 5 bases; J trimming: 3 bases; junction bases outside the gene matches: 5. The CDR3 consists of 14 residues. The receptor was derived from a female donor with ankylosing spondylitis or in good health (not recorded which). Source material: blood, either unsorted or a sorted T cell fraction (not recorded which). V and J are TRBV5-1 and TRBJ2-7; 10 bases are shared with TRBD1. This CDR3 is CASSTGTGVYEQYF. The CDR3, as DNA: TGCGCCAGCAGTACCGGGACAGGGGTCTACGAGCAGTACTTC. Full variable domain (rest looked up from reference TRBV5-1 and TRBJ2-7): KAGVTQTPRYLIKTRGQQVTLSCSPISGHRSVSWYQQTPGQGLQFLFEYFSETQRNKGNFPGRFSGRQFSNSRSEMNVSTLELGDSALYLCASSTGTGVYEQYFGPGTRLTVT.